The 13 T cell receptor beta chains presented below share a single source sample, sequenced in a study of vaccination effects on CD4 cells after COVID-19. Under the ViraFEST assay, PBMC were stimulated with viral peptide pools so that antigen-specific CD4+ T cells expanded. Sequencing was performed afterwards. The authors isolated CD4+ T cells after nine to eleven days of culture. Two-dose vaccination with either BNT162b2 or mRNA-1273 was given to the participants. These receptors have no known antigen. Here immunoSEQ multiplex PCR was the method, and the copy in TCRdb shows in-frame clones only, minus some. The sample yields some 70,000 clones, about 86% seen once. Sequencing used CD4+ T cells from PBMCs cultured with HCoV-229E spike peptides, obtained after COVID-19 vaccination. The origin of the receptors is a human donor who received a COVID-19 vaccine.

A word on this clone: The sample holds other DNA sequences that translate to the same CDR3. The rearrangement links TRBV5-6 to TRBJ1-2, with 9 bases fitting TRBD1. CDR3 length: 15 residues. V trimming: 4 bases; J trimming: 4 bases; junction bases outside the gene matches: 8. Germline values: CDR1 SGHDT, CDR2 YYEEEE. CDR3 protein: CASSLTGTGRYGYTF. CDR3 DNA: TGTGCCAGCAGCCTGACCGGGACAGGGCGCTATGGCTACACCTTC.

V and J are TRBV7-3 and TRBJ1-1; weak D call: TRBD1 (5 bases). CDR1 is SGHTA and CDR2 is FQGTGA in the germline V gene. V lost 0 bases and J lost 6, with 11 bases in between. This CDR3 spans 14 amino acids. The CDR3 here is CASSLTPGVAEAFF. The CDR3 coding sequence is TGTGCCAGCAGCTTAACCCCGGGGGTCGCTGAAGCTTTCTTT. The variable domain in full, with the rest retrieved from reference TRBV7-3 and TRBJ1-1, is GAGVSQTPSNKVTEKGKYVELRCDPISGHTALYWYRQSLGQGPEFLIYFQGTGAADDSGLPNDRFFAVRPEGSVSTLKIQRTERGDSAVYLCASSLTPGVAEAFFGQGTRLTVV.

The chain uses TRBV28 and TRBJ2-3; 7 bases are a match to TRBD1. Germline CDR1 and CDR2: MDHEN and SYDVKM. This CDR3 region has 14 residues. V was pared by 6 bases and J by 3 bases, with 6 bases of the junction left unmatched. The CDR3 DNA reads TGTGCCAGCAGGCGAACAGGGGCAACAGATACGCAGTATTTT. Residues: CASRRTGATDTQYF.

This rearrangement joins TRBV10-2 to TRBJ2-1; TRBD2 is a possible D gene (5 bases). V was clipped by 1 base and J by 7 bases, with 11 bases between them. The V gene's germline CDR1 is WSHSY and CDR2 SAAADI. The CDR3 totals 14 residues. CDR3 region: CASSEFPGRNEQFF. CDR3 bases: TGCGCCAGCAGTGAGTTCCCGGGAAGGAATGAGCAGTTCTTC.

The gene calls are TRBV19 and TRBJ1-3; D gene uncertain. The CDR3 covers 16 residues. Germline CDR1 reads LNHDA; CDR2 reads SQIVND (reference sequence). Trimming took 3 bases from V and 4 from J, leaving 16 bases between them. DNA of the CDR3: TGTGCCAGTAGTATTTCGGCAGGCCCTGGCGGAAACACCATATATTTT. This sequence encodes CASSISAGPGGNTIYF. The variable domain in full, with the rest retrieved from reference TRBV19 and TRBJ1-3, is DGGITQSPKYLFRKEGQNVTLSCEQNLNHDAMYWYRQDPGQGLRLIYYSQIVNDFQKGDIAEGYSVSREKKESFPLTVTSAQKNPTAFYLCASSISAGPGGNTIYFGEGSWLTVV.

The chain recombines TRBV18 with TRBJ1-3, with TRBD1 matching over 8 bases. CDR1 and CDR2 (germline): KGHSH, LQKENI. The V gene end was trimmed by 3 bases and the J gene end by 7 bases; junction bases not matched to a gene: 5. The CDR3 spans 14 residues. The CDR3 protein is CASSPRQGINTIYF. The CDR3 bases are TGTGCCAGCTCACCGCGACAGGGGATCAACACCATATATTTT.

J is TRBJ2-3 and V is TRBV30, with 7 bases matching TRBD1. The germline V gene encodes CDR1 GTSNPN and CDR2 SVGIG (reference sequence). The J segment lost 14 bases and the V segment lost 2 bases, leaving 10 bases of the junction unmatched. This CDR3 has 12 amino acids. Here the CDR3 DNA reads TGTGCCTGGAGTTTCCCGGGACAGAGGTCGTATTTT. Translating it yields CAWSFPGQRSYF.

V usage is TRBV19 and J usage is TRBJ1-1; TRBD1 is a possible D gene (6 bases). The CDR3 is 17 amino acids. Per the germline V gene, CDR1 is LNHDA and CDR2 is SQIVND (reference sequence). V lost 7 bases and J 0 bases, leaving 21 bases between the germline ends. CDR3 DNA: TGTGCCAGTATCCGAAGGGGGGCAGCGAACATGAACACTGAAGCTTTCTTT. It specifies CASIRRGAANMNTEAFF.

The genes are TRBV29-1 and TRBJ2-1; D is ambiguous. The CDR3 is made up of 13 amino acids. Germline V lookup: CDR1 SQVTM, CDR2 ANQGSEA. V lost 7 bases to trimming and J lost 2 bases, with 12 bases between them. Here the CDR3 reads CSATRVPYNEQFF. In nucleotides, the CDR3 is TGCAGCGCCACCCGGGTGCCCTACAATGAGCAGTTCTTC.

V usage is TRBV15 and J usage is TRBJ1-4; no reliable D call. The CDR3 runs to 15 residues. The germline V gene has CDR1 LNHNV and CDR2 YYDKDF (reference sequence). V was trimmed by 1 base and J by 7 bases, leaving 13 bases between them. The CDR3 DNA is TGTGCCACCAGCAGAGTTAAGCAGAACAGTGAAAAACTGTTTTTT. Encoded protein: CATSRVKQNSEKLFF.

The gene calls are TRBV7-9 and TRBJ1-2; 7 bases fit TRBD1. The CDR3 extends over 14 amino acids. V lost 4 bases and J lost 4; bases outside the gene matches: 6. The V gene's germline CDR1 is SEHNR and CDR2 FQNEAQ (reference sequence). The CDR3 coding sequence is TGTGCCAGCAGCTCGTCAGGGGGAGGCTATGGCTACACCTTC. Its protein product is CASSSSGGGYGYTF.

The chain employs TRBV24-1 and TRBJ1-5; the D gene is possibly TRBD1 (6 bases). V was cut by 5 bases and J by 1 base, with 17 bases left in between. Germline CDR1 is KGHDR and CDR2 is SFDVKD. CDR3 length: 17 residues. CDR3 protein: CATSAGDKLGSNQPQHF. CDR3 bases: TGTGCCACCAGTGCCGGGGACAAACTAGGGAGCAATCAGCCCCAGCATTTT.

The chain recombines TRBV7-8 with TRBJ2-7; perhaps TRBD1 as D (5 bases). The germline V gene encodes CDR1 SGHVS and CDR2 FQNEAQ. V lost 2 bases and J 4 bases, leaving 21 bases between the germline ends. This CDR3 is 17 amino acids long. For the CDR3, the DNA is TGTGCCAGCAGCTTAAGCCATCAGGGCTCATCCCCTTACGAGCAGTACGTC. Amino acids: CASSLSHQGSSPYEQYV.